The 14 T cell receptor beta chains below all came from one sample that was sequenced in a study of blood T cell repertoires in COVID-19. Sequencing used immunoSEQ multiplex PCR; TCRdb keeps in-frame clones, though not all of them. Altogether over 250,000 clones are present, 88% being singletons, with the ten largest covering roughly 3.9%. Sequenced input: peripheral blood. These receptors originate from a man in his fifties or sixties who had recovered from COVID-19.

CDR3 sequence: CASTTGGGHEQYF. The CDR3 region has the DNA TGTGCCAGCACCACGGGGGGGGGACACGAGCAGTACTTC. This sequence joins TRBV27 and TRBJ2-7; 8 bases agree with TRBD2. The V gene end was trimmed by 7 bases and the J gene end by 5 bases; junction bases not matched to a gene: 7. Germline V lookup: CDR1 MNHEY, CDR2 SMNVEV (reference sequence). This CDR3 comprises 13 residues.

This clone has only one observation. The rearrangement uses TRBV5-1 and TRBJ1-4; 9 bases agree with TRBD1. V dropped 1 base and J dropped 3; count of bases not matched to a gene: 16. Germline V CDR1 and CDR2: SGHRS, YFSETQ. The CDR3 totals 20 residues. In DNA, the CDR3 is TGCGCCAGCAGCTTGTCCCTTACGTCCGGACAGGGGTCGTCTAATGAAAAACTGTTTTTT. Its protein is CASSLSLTSGQGSSNEKLFF.

The rearrangement joins TRBV12-3 or TRBV12-4 to TRBJ2-7, with no clear D. The CDR3 length is 12 residues. Trimming shortened V by 2 bases and J by 3 bases, and 5 bases separated the two germline ends. CDR3 DNA: TGTGCCAGCAGTTTACCCGGCTACGAGCAGTACTTC. It translates to CASSLPGYEQYF.

CDR3 region: CASSLSPGNQPQHF. Here the CDR3 DNA reads TGTGCCAGCAGCTTGAGTCCGGGCAATCAGCCCCAGCATTTT. V and J are TRBV11-2 and TRBJ1-5; D not certain. CDR3 length: 14 amino acids. Germline-derived CDR1 and CDR2 are SGHAT and FQNNGV. The V gene lost 3 bases and the J gene lost 2 bases, with 8 bases spanning the gap.

The V and J genes are TRBV30 and TRBJ1-3; 9 nucleotides match TRBD1. Germline CDR1 GTSNPN, CDR2 SVGIG (reference sequence). The CDR3 contains 16 residues. The ends lost 3 bases at V and 0 bases at J; junction bases unmatched: 6. The chain's CDR3 is CAWSPGQGLSGNTIYF. The CDR3, as DNA: TGTGCCTGGAGCCCGGGACAGGGCCTCTCTGGAAACACCATATATTTT.

The chain links TRBV5-1 to TRBJ1-4; the D is unclear. The V gene's germline CDR1 is SGHRS and CDR2 YFSETQ. The CDR3 covers 14 residues. The V end lost 0 bases, the J end lost 3 bases, and 6 bases lay between the germline ends. CDR3 bases: TGCGCCAGCAGCTTGGGTACAGCTAATGAAAAACTGTTTTTT. It specifies CASSLGTANEKLFF.

This clone was seen a few times. This chain joins TRBV18 and TRBJ2-2, with D possibly matching TRBD1 (5 bases). The germline gives CDR1 KGHSH, CDR2 LQKENI. The CDR3 is 13 residues long. The ends were cut back, 3 bases at V and 6 bases at J, with 8 bases in the middle. CDR3 amino acids: CASSPQGAGELFF. The CDR3 DNA follows: TGTGCCAGCTCACCGCAGGGCGCCGGGGAGCTGTTTTTT.

The chain combines TRBV7-9 with TRBJ2-1, with no clear D. The ends were cut back, 6 bases at V and 7 bases at J, with 13 bases in the middle. The CDR3 length is 13 residues. Germline V CDR1 and CDR2: SEHNR, FQNEAQ (reference sequence). Here the CDR3 reads CASRTTPHNEQFF. CDR3 sequence (DNA): TGTGCCAGCAGAACTACCCCCCATAATGAGCAGTTCTTC.

This chain links TRBV5-4 with TRBJ1-4; TRBD1 matches 9 bases. Germline CDR1 is SGHNT and CDR2 is YYREEE (reference sequence). CDR3 length: 15 residues. V dropped 4 bases and J dropped 6; count of bases not matched to a gene: 7. CDR3 DNA: TGTGCCAGCAGCACCGGGACAGGGAGTTATGAAAAACTGTTTTTT. Residues: CASSTGTGSYEKLFF.

The V call is TRBV9, the J call TRBJ1-2; TRBD1 is a possible D gene (5 bases). Germline values: CDR1 SGDLS, CDR2 YYNGEE. The V end was cut by 2 bases, the J end by 2 bases, with 16 bases between. The CDR3 covers 16 residues. CDR3: CASSVGWGSSNYGYTF. The CDR3, as DNA: TGTGCCAGCAGCGTTGGGTGGGGCAGCTCCAACTATGGCTACACCTTC.

The genes are TRBV3-1 (or the pseudogene TRBV3-2) and TRBJ2-7; the match to TRBD1 covers 7 bases. With 6 bases clipped from V and 2 bases from J, the junction kept 4 bases outside the gene matches. CDR1 and CDR2 from the germline V gene are LGHDT and YNNKEL (reference sequence). This CDR3 is 13 amino acids long. The CDR3 DNA follows: TGTGCCAGCAGTTGGGACAGAGCCTACGAGCAGTACTTC. It is translated as CASSWDRAYEQYF.

V and J are TRBV18 and TRBJ1-1, with 10 positions matching TRBD1. After removal of 6 bases from V and 5 bases from J, the junction contained 12 bases not matched to a gene. CDR1 KGHSH and CDR2 LQKENI come from the germline V gene. The CDR3 is made up of 16 amino acids. The CDR3 sequence: CASSQEGQGIWTEAFF. The CDR3 region has the DNA TGTGCCAGCTCCCAAGAGGGACAGGGGATTTGGACTGAAGCTTTCTTT.

V is TRBV9 and J is TRBJ2-2; D not certain. Germline V gene lookup returns CDR1 SGDLS and CDR2 YYNGEE. The CDR3 sequence is 14 residues long. The ends were cut back, 0 bases at V and 4 bases at J, with 7 bases in the middle. CDR3 amino acids: CASSVGQATGELFF. In DNA form, the CDR3 reads TGTGCCAGCAGCGTAGGCCAGGCCACCGGGGAGCTGTTTTTT. The full variable domain, rest sourced from reference TRBV9 and TRBJ2-2, is DSGVTQTPKHLITATGQRVTLRCSPRSGDLSVYWYQQSLDQGLQFLIQYYNGEERAKGNILERFSAQQFPDLHSELNLSSLELGDSALYFCASSVGQATGELFFGEGSRLTVL.

This rearrangement joins TRBV6-5 to TRBJ1-4, with 8 bases that match TRBD1. Germline values: CDR1 MNHEY, CDR2 SVGAGI. Trimming removed 8 bases from V and 5 bases from J; junction bases left unmatched: 10. This CDR3 contains 15 residues. The CDR3 nucleotides read TGTGCCAGCGGGTCGAGACAGGGGAGGAATGAAAAACTGTTTTTT. Amino acids: CASGSRQGRNEKLFF.